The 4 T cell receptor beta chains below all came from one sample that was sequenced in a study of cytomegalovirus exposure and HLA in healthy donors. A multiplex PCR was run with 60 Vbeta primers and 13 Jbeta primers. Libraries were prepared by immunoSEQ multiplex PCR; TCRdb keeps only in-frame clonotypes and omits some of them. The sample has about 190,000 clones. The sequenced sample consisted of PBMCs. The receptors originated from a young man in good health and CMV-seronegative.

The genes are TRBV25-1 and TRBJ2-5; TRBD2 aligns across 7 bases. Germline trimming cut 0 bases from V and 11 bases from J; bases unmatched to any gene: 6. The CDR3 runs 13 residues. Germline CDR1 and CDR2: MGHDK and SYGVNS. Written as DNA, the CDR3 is TGTGCCAGCAGTGAATATAAGGGAGGGGAGCAGTACTTC. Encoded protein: CASSEYKGGEQYF.

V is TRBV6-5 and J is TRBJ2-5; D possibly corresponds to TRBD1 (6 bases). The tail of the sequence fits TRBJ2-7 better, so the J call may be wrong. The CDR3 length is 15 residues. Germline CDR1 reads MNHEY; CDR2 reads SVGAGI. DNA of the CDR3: TGTGCCAGCAGTTACGGAACAGGGCTGGGCTACGAGCAGTACTTC. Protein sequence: CASSYGTGLGYEQYF.

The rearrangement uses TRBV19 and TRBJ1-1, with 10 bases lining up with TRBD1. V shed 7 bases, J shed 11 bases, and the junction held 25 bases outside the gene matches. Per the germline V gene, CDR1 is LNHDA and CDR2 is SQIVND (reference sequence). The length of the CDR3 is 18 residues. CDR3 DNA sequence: TGTGCCAGTATTTCCGGACAGGGGGGAAGAGCGGTAGGATCTATGGCTTTCTTT. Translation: CASISGQGGRAVGSMAFF.

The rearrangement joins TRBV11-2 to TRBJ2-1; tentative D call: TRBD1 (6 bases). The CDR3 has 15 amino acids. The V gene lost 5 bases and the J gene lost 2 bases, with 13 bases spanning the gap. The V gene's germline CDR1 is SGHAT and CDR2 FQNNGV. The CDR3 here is CASSEGQNTYNEQFF. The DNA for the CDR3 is TGTGCCAGCAGCGAAGGACAGAATACCTACAATGAGCAGTTCTTC.